This T cell receptor beta chain was identified in a study of cytomegalovirus exposure and HLA in healthy donors. This PCR relied on a set of 60 Vbeta primers and 13 Jbeta primers. The protocol was immunoSEQ multiplex PCR, while the TCRdb copy is restricted to in-frame clones and leaves out a portion. The sample shows about 76,000 clones, roughly two thirds of them seen only once. This clone was counted a few times. Its antigen is still unknown. Study conclusions and caveats: A missense DCLRE1C variant was associated with V- and J-gene trimming of TCR beta chains in a later analysis, and an independent cohort replicated the association. An analysis was carried out at a later point. It showed that HLA-associated TCR beta chains were more clonally expanded than equally common non-associated chains. Reports credit the classifier with highly specific, highly sensitive diagnosis of cytomegalovirus status.

The length of the CDR3 is 15 residues. V was pared by 4 bases and J by 6 bases, with 7 bases of the junction left unmatched. Germline CDR1 is MNHNY and CDR2 is SVGAGI (reference sequence). Sequenced: PBMCs. This chain links TRBV6-6 with TRBJ1-5; 9 nucleotides match TRBD1. The sequence came from a woman aged 35 to 49 in good health and CMV-seropositive. The CDR3: CASSSWDRASQPQHF. The CDR3 DNA follows: TGTGCCAGCAGTTCGTGGGACAGGGCCTCTCAGCCCCAGCATTTT.